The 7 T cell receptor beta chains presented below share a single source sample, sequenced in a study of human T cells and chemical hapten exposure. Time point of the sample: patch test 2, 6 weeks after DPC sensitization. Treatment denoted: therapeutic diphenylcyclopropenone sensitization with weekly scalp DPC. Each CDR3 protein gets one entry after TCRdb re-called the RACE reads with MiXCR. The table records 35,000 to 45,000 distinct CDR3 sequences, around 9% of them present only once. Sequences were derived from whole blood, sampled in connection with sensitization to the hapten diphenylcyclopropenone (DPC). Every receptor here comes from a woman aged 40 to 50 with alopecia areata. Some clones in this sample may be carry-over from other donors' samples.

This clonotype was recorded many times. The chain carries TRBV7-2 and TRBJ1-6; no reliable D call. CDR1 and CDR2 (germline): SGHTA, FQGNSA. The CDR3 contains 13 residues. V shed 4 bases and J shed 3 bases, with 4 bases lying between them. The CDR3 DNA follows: TGTGCCAGCAGCTCAAGCTATAATTCACCCCTCCACTTT. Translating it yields CASSSSYNSPLHF. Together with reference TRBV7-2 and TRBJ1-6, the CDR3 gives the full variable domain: GAGVSQSPSNKVTEKGKDVELRCDPISGHTALYWYRQSLGQGLEFLIYFQGNSAPDKSGLPSDRFSAERTGGSVSTLTIQRTQQEDSAVYLCASSSSYNSPLHFGNGTRLTVT.

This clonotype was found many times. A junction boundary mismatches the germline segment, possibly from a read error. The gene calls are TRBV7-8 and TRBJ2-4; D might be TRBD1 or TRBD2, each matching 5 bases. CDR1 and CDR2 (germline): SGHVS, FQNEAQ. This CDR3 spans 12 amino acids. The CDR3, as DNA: TGTGCCAGCAGCTTAGGGGAGACAGTGAGGAACTTC. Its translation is CASSLGETVRNF.

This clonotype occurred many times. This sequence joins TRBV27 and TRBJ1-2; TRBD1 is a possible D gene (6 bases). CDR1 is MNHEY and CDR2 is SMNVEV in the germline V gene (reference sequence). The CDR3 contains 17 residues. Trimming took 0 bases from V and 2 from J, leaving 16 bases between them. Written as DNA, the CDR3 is TGTGCCAGCAGTTTATCGGGGCAGGGGATCCGGAACTATGGCTACACCTTC. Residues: CASSLSGQGIRNYGYTF.

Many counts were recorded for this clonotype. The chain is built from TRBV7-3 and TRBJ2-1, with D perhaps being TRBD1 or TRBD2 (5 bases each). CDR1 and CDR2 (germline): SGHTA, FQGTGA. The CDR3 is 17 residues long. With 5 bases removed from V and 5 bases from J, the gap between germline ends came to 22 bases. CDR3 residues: CASSPWVESGPHNEQFF. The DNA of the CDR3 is TGTGCCAGCAGCCCCTGGGTCGAGTCGGGACCACACAATGAGCAGTTCTTC. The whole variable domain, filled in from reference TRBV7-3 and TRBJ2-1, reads GAGVSQTPSNKVTEKGKYVELRCDPISGHTALYWYRQSLGQGPEFLIYFQGTGAADDSGLPNDRFFAVRPEGSVSTLKIQRTERGDSAVYLCASSPWVESGPHNEQFFGPGTRLTVL.

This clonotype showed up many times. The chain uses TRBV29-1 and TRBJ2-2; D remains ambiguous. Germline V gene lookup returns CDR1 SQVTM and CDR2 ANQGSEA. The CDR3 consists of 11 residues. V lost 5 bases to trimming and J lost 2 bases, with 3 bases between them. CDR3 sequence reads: CSVSNTGELFF. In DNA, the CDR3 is TGCAGCGTTTCAAACACCGGGGAGCTGTTTTTT.

Written as DNA, the CDR3 is TGTTCGACTTCACGGTTGAACACTGAAGCTTTCTTT. It yields the protein CSTSRLNTEAFF. V and J are TRBV6-5 and TRBJ1-1; D is unresolved. Germline CDR1 MNHEY, CDR2 SVGAGI. This CDR3 has 12 residues.

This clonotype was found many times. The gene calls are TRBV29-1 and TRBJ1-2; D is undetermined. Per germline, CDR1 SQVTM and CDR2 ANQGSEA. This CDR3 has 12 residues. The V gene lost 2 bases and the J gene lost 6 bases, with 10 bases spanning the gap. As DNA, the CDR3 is TGCAGCGTTGAACCTGGTAGCCATGGCTACACCTTC. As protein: CSVEPGSHGYTF.